One sample yielded the 8 T cell receptor beta chains listed below, sequenced in a study of blood T cell repertoires in COVID-19. The method was immunoSEQ multiplex PCR; TCRdb's version includes in-frame clones alone and lacks a portion of them. The table includes over 110,000 clones, more than 70% detected once. Input material: peripheral blood. These receptors all come from a human donor in a cohort sampled during active COVID-19.

The chain carries TRBV5-5 and TRBJ2-4, with TRBD1 identical over 10 bases. The CDR3 is 19 amino acids. The germline V gene has CDR1 SGHKS and CDR2 YYEKEE (reference sequence). The trim removed 4 bases at V and 0 bases at J, leaving 13 bases unmatched. The CDR3 coding sequence is TGTGCCAGCAGCCTTAGTCCCGGGACAGGGGCTAGAGCCAAAAACATTCAGTACTTC. It codes for CASSLSPGTGARAKNIQYF. The complete variable domain, with remaining parts taken from reference TRBV5-5 and TRBJ2-4, reads DAGVTQSPTHLIKTRGQQVTLRCSPISGHKSVSWYQQVLGQGPQFIFQYYEKEERGRGNFPDRFSARQFPNYSSELNVNALLLGDSALYLCASSLSPGTGARAKNIQYFGAGTRLSVL.

This CDR3 reads CASSYSGAEETQYF. The CDR3 DNA sequence: TGTGCCAGCAGTTACTCTGGGGCTGAAGAGACCCAGTACTTC. This chain uses TRBV6-2 or TRBV6-3 with TRBJ2-5; possibly TRBD1 for D (5 bases). The germline V gene has CDR1 MNHEY and CDR2 SVGEGT. CDR3 size: 14 residues. Trimming took off 0 bases at V and 3 bases at J, with 8 bases between the two ends.

The rearrangement links TRBV12-3 or TRBV12-4 to TRBJ2-3; 8 nucleotides align to TRBD1. J was trimmed by 1 base and V by 6 bases; bases with no gene match: 0. CDR3 length: 13 residues. The CDR3 DNA reads as TGTGCCAGCAGGGGACAGGGCACAGATACGCAGTATTTT. It translates to CASRGQGTDTQYF.

This rearrangement joins TRBV19 to TRBJ2-5, with D perhaps TRBD2 (6 bases). The CDR3 is 13 amino acids. CDR1 is LNHDA, CDR2 SQIVND, per germline (reference sequence). Trimming pared 8 bases from V and 2 bases from J, leaving 12 bases between. The CDR3 DNA reads TGTGCCAGTTCCCTGGGAGGACAAGAGACCCAGTACTTC. Amino acid sequence: CASSLGGQETQYF.

This clone appeared a single time. This chain connects TRBV29-1 to TRBJ1-2, with a possible D match to TRBD1 (5 bases). This CDR3 is built from 12 residues. V was cut by 3 bases and J by 4 bases, with 9 bases left in between. Germline V lookup: CDR1 SQVTM, CDR2 ANQGSEA. CDR3 coding DNA: TGCAGCGTTGACAGGGAAACCTATGGCTACACCTTC. Protein: CSVDRETYGYTF.

This clone was counted between two and nine times. V gene TRBV6-5 combines with J gene TRBJ1-5; D is undetermined. CDR1 MNHEY and CDR2 SVGAGI come from the germline V gene. Trimming cost V 0 bases and J 0 bases, with 6 bases left between them. CDR3 size: 15 residues. This chain's CDR3 is CASSYSHYSNQPQHF. CDR3 nucleotide sequence: TGTGCCAGCAGTTACTCGCACTATAGCAATCAGCCCCAGCATTTT.

The chain has TRBV27 and TRBJ2-1, with D possibly being TRBD2 (7 bases). CDR3 length: 13 residues. Looked up from germline, CDR1 is MNHEY and CDR2 is SMNVEV (reference sequence). V lost 3 bases to trimming and J lost 8 bases, with 11 bases between them. The CDR3, as DNA: TGTGCCAGCAGTTTTTGGGGGGGCGATGAGCAGTTCTTC. Translating it yields CASSFWGGDEQFF.

In DNA, the CDR3 is TGTGCCAGCTCACCGGGACACCCCAATCAGCCCCAGCATTTT. Translating it yields CASSPGHPNQPQHF. J is TRBJ1-5 and V is TRBV18, with TRBD1 as a possible D gene (6 bases). The CDR3 totals 14 residues. Germline values: CDR1 KGHSH, CDR2 LQKENI. V was pared by 3 bases and J by 3 bases, with 9 bases between.